The next 17 T cell receptor beta chains were all read from a single sample in a study of shared clonotypes between healthy human individuals. Some clones are missing from TCRdb's copy, which holds only in-frame ones; the method was immunoSEQ multiplex PCR. This table holds about 1 million clones, roughly 80% found once. The material sequenced was memory CD4+ T cells sorted from blood. Subset denoted: CD45RA-negative fraction. The receptors stem from a man between 18 and 35 years old in good health.

V usage is TRBV15 and J usage is TRBJ2-2; 9 bases are shared with TRBD1. V trimming: 1 base; J trimming: 6 bases; junction bases outside the gene matches: 12. This CDR3 has 18 amino acids. Germline values: CDR1 LNHNV, CDR2 YYDKDF (reference sequence). Here the CDR3 reads CATSRGGAGQGFSGELFF. In DNA, the CDR3 is TGTGCCACCAGCAGAGGGGGAGCGGGACAGGGATTTTCCGGGGAGCTGTTTTTT.

The rearrangement joins TRBV5-1 to TRBJ1-6; 8 bases fit TRBD1. After removal of 4 bases from V and 9 bases from J, the junction contained 6 bases not matched to a gene. This CDR3 comprises 14 residues. Germline CDR1 is SGHRS and CDR2 is YFSETQ. The CDR3 DNA is TGCGCCAGCAGCCTGACAGGGGAGGGTTCACCCCTCCACTTT. Its translation: CASSLTGEGSPLHF.

Comment on this clone: Other DNA sequences in this specimen translate into the identical CDR3. The chain combines TRBV10-1 with TRBJ2-3; D perhaps matches TRBD2 (5 bases). Trimming took off 6 bases at V and 1 base at J, with 5 bases between the two ends. The germline V gene encodes CDR1 WNHNN and CDR2 SYGVQD (reference sequence). This CDR3 region has 12 residues. CDR3 coding DNA: TGCGCCAGCAGCGGGGGCACAGATACGCAGTATTTT. It translates to CASSGGTDTQYF.

The V and J genes are TRBV30 and TRBJ1-2; TRBD1 might be the D (6 bases). V shed 0 bases and J shed 6 bases, with 8 bases lying between them. Germline CDR1 GTSNPN, CDR2 SVGIG (reference sequence). CDR3 length equals 12 residues. CDR3 amino acids: CAWSVHRDGYTF. The CDR3, as DNA: TGTGCCTGGAGTGTACACAGGGATGGCTACACCTTC. The full variable domain, its missing parts supplied by reference TRBV30 and TRBJ1-2, is SQTIHQWPATLVQPVGSPLSLECTVEGTSNPNLYWYRQAAGRGLQLLFYSVGIGQISSEVPQNLSASRPQDRQFILSSKKLLLSDSGFYLCAWSVHRDGYTFGSGTRLTVV.

On this clone itself: Different DNA sequences within this sample yield the same CDR3. This chain connects TRBV5-1 to TRBJ2-1, with D tentatively TRBD2 (6 bases). Germline-derived CDR1 and CDR2 are SGHRS and YFSETQ. V was clipped by 0 bases and J by 3 bases, with 7 bases between them. The length of the CDR3 is 14 residues. The CDR3 loop reads CASSLAGDYNEQFF. The CDR3 nucleotides are TGCGCCAGCAGCTTGGCGGGAGACTACAATGAGCAGTTCTTC.

This clone was counted a few times. J is TRBJ1-2 and V is TRBV13; D remains unclear. The length of the CDR3 is 14 residues. Looked up from germline, CDR1 is PRHDT and CDR2 is FYEKMQ (reference sequence). Trimming cost V 2 bases and J 5 bases, with 12 bases left between them. CDR3 bases: TGTGCCAGCAGCTTAACGAGGCAGGCTTATGGCTACACCTTC. This translates into CASSLTRQAYGYTF.

The chain recombines TRBV13 with TRBJ1-4; no clear D gene. This CDR3 is 14 amino acids long. Trimming removed 3 bases from V and 5 bases from J, with 10 bases in between. The germline CDR1 and CDR2 sequences are PRHDT and FYEKMQ (reference sequence). CDR3 amino acids: CASSFWSANEKLFF. CDR3 DNA sequence: TGTGCCAGCAGCTTCTGGTCCGCGAATGAAAAACTGTTTTTT. Complete variable domain (other parts from reference TRBV13 and TRBJ1-4): AAGVIQSPRHLIKEKRETATLKCYPIPRHDTVYWYQQGPGQDPQFLISFYEKMQSDKGSIPDRFSAQQFSDYHSELNMSSLELGDSALYFCASSFWSANEKLFFGSGTQLSVL.

This clone has a single count. The chain links TRBV9 to TRBJ1-4; perhaps TRBD1 as D (5 bases). Deletions cut 0 bases from V and 8 bases from J, with 14 bases between. The CDR3 runs to 15 residues. Germline CDR1 reads SGDLS; CDR2 reads YYNGEE. The CDR3 reads CASSVGLGVGEKLFF. DNA of the CDR3: TGTGCCAGCAGCGTAGGTCTGGGGGTGGGCGAAAAACTGTTTTTT.

The chain uses TRBV19 and TRBJ1-2; 7 bases are shared with TRBD1. The CDR3 length is 13 residues. With V trimmed by 4 bases and J by 8 bases, 7 bases remained unmatched. CDR1 is LNHDA and CDR2 is SQIVND in the germline V gene (reference sequence). CDR3 coding DNA: TGTGCCAGTAGTACGGACAGGTCTCCAGGCTACACCTTC. Its protein product is CASSTDRSPGYTF.

The chain carries TRBV5-1 and TRBJ2-5, with 9 bases identical to TRBD2. V lost 0 bases to trimming and J lost 5 bases; unmatched junction nucleotides: 2. This CDR3 spans 14 amino acids. Germline V CDR1 and CDR2: SGHRS, YFSETQ. CDR3 amino acids: CASSLGLAAETQYF. The CDR3 DNA is TGCGCCAGCAGCTTGGGACTAGCGGCGGAGACCCAGTACTTC.

J is TRBJ1-2 and V is TRBV6-1, with D uncertain. The germline gives CDR1 MNHNS, CDR2 SASEGT. V lost 10 bases to trimming and J lost 8 bases, with 17 bases between them. The CDR3 is made up of 12 amino acids. This CDR3 reads CAIERERNGYTF. The CDR3 nucleotides read TGTGCCATAGAGCGGGAAAGAAACGGCTACACCTTC.

The sample holds a few counts of this clone. The rearrangement links TRBV7-2 to TRBJ1-4, with D possibly being TRBD1 (5 bases). The CDR3 is made up of 15 amino acids. CDR1 is SGHTA and CDR2 is FQGNSA in the germline V gene. V shed 0 bases and J shed 7 bases, with 12 bases lying between them. CDR3 sequence: CASSLASGLVEKLFF. CDR3 coding DNA: TGTGCCAGCAGCTTAGCCTCAGGGTTGGTTGAAAAACTGTTTTTT.

The CDR3 spells CASSLAWGTDTQYF. The DNA of the CDR3 is TGTGCCAGCAGCTTAGCATGGGGCACAGATACGCAGTATTTT. The J gene is TRBJ2-3, the V gene TRBV7-2; D ambiguous. The CDR3 is 14 residues long. Germline CDR1 is SGHTA and CDR2 is FQGNSA. V lost 0 bases and J 1 base, leaving 5 bases between the germline ends.

In the case of this clone: The CDR3 ends on some other residue instead of the conserved phenylalanine or tryptophan, so this is likely a read error. No DNA is shown, since the ends of the CDR3 on it are uncertain; the CDR3 is the one TCRdb lists. This rearrangement joins TRBV27 to TRBJ2-7; the table names TRBD2, a call not compared with the DNA. CDR1 and CDR2 (germline): MNHEY, SMNVEV (reference sequence). Inclusive of both ends, the CDR3 amounts to 12 amino acids. The CDR3 spells CASRGSGDFGFN.

Points on this clone: The sample has other DNA sequences that encode this CDR3 too. The V and J genes are TRBV7-2 and TRBJ2-7; 12 bases map to TRBD2. The CDR3 loop spans 14 amino acids. V was clipped by 4 bases and J by 4 bases; unmatched bases: 2. Per the germline V gene, CDR1 is SGHTA and CDR2 is FQGNSA. The CDR3 region has the DNA TGTGCCAGCAGCTCACTAGCGGGAGGATACGAGCAGTACTTC. Amino acid sequence: CASSSLAGGYEQYF.

This clone was found once. This rearrangement joins TRBV23-1 to TRBJ1-2; TRBD1 might be the D (5 bases). TRBV23-1 is known as an ORF, though its function is uncertain. This CDR3 is built from 15 residues. V was trimmed by 8 bases and J by 4 bases, leaving 20 bases between them. The CDR3 DNA is TGCGCCAGCGGATGGGTCGCCAGGGCTGGCTATGGCTACACCTTC. It translates to CASGWVARAGYGYTF.

This clone was observed a few times. V gene TRBV6-1 combines with J gene TRBJ2-5, with TRBD2 matching 8 bases. The CDR3 sequence is 16 residues long. After removal of 4 bases from V and 5 bases from J, the junction contained 12 bases not matched to a gene. Germline CDR1 and CDR2: MNHNS and SASEGT. The CDR3 bases are TGTGCCAGCAGTGTTCTGGCGGGGGGTGGCTCTGAGACCCAGTACTTC. As protein: CASSVLAGGGSETQYF.